This T cell receptor beta chain stems from a study of beta chain features in type 1 diabetes. Since all of the isolated RNA was reverse transcribed, expressed TCRB transcripts were what got sequenced. Only in-frame clones appear in the TCRdb table, and some are missing; sequencing was by immunoSEQ multiplex PCR. The sample contains about 150,000 clones, about 51% of which appear only once. The germline V gene has CDR1 SGHDT and CDR2 YYEEEE. With 4 bases clipped from V and 5 bases from J, the junction kept 5 bases outside the gene matches. The CDR3 loop spans 14 amino acids. This TCR derives from a man aged 18-30 years in good health. This chain links TRBV5-6 with TRBJ2-5; 10 bases align to TRBD1. Source material: Tregs from blood. The CDR3 region is CASSQTGGIETQYF. For the CDR3, the DNA is TGTGCCAGCAGCCAGACAGGGGGCATTGAGACCCAGTACTTC. Based on the CDR3 plus reference TRBV5-6 and TRBJ2-5, the full variable domain is DAGVTQSPTHLIKTRGQQVTLRCSPKSGHDTVSWYQQALGQGPQFIFQYYEEEERQRGNFPDRFSGHQFPNYSSELNVNALLLGDSALYLCASSQTGGIETQYFGPGTRLLVL.